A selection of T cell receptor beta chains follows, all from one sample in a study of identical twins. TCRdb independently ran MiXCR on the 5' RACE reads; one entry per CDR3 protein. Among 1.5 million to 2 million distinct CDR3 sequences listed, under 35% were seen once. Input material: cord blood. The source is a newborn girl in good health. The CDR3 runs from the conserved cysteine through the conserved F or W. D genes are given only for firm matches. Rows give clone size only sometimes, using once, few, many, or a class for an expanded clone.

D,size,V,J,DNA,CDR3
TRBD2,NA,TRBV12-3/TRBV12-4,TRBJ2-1,TGTGCCAGCAGGCACGTTGGGGGGGGCAATGAGCAGTTCTTC,CASRHVGGGNEQFF
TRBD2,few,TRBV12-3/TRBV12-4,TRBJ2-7,TGTGCCAGCAGTTCCTACCGATATTCCCCCGTTAGTCTAAGGACTAGCGGTTACGAGCAGTACTTC,CASSSYRYSPVSLRTSGYEQYF
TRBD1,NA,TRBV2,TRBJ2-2,TGTGCCAGCAGTGTACAGGGGGCGCGAACCGGGGAGCTGTTTTTT,CASSVQGARTGELFF
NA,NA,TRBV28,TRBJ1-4,TGTGCCAGCAGCACTTCAAATGAAAAACTGTTTTTT,CASSTSNEKLFF
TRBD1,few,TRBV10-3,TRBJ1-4,TGTGCCATCAGTGGGACAGGTGAAAAACTGTTTTTT,CAISGTGEKLFF
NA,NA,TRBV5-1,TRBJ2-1,TGCGCCAGCAGGGAGCGGGACAGCTACAATGAGCAGTTCTTC,CASRERDSYNEQFF
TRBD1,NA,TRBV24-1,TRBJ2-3,TGTGCCACGAAAAGGGGCAGGGGGCCCACAGATACGCAGTATTTT,CATKRGRGPTDTQYF
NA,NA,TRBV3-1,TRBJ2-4,TGTGCCAGCAGCCAGTTTGTAGTAGGCGAAAACATTCAGTACTTC,CASSQFVVGENIQYF
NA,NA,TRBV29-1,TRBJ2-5,TGCAGCGTTGGGCAGGGGTTGGAGACCCAGTACTTC,CSVGQGLETQYF
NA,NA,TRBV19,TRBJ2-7,TGTGCCAGTTCGGGACCCCCGGGTGTCCAGTACTTC,CASSGPPGVQYF
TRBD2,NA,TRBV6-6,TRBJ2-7,TGTGCCAGCAGTTCCCCCCGGAGAGCGGGAGGAGCCTACGAGCAGTACTTC,CASSSPRRAGGAYEQYF
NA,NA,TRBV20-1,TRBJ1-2,TGCAGTGCTAGAGATCCGGCCGGGAACTATGGCTACACCTTC,CSARDPAGNYGYTF
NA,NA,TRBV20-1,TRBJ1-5,TGCAGTGCTAGAGATCGCGAGGGTAGTTATAGCAATCAGCCCCAGCATTTT,CSARDREGSYSNQPQHF
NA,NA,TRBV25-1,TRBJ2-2,TGTGCCAGCAGTGACGGGACATTCGCGAACACCGGGGAGCTGTTTTTT,CASSDGTFANTGELFF
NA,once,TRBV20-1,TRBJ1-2,TGCAGTGCTAGGACTCTATATGGCTACACCTTC,CSARTLYGYTF